The rows below give T cell receptor beta chains drawn from one sample of a study of technical replicates of blood from four donors. Profiled with immunoSEQ multiplex PCR; TCRdb holds only in-frame clones, not every one. The data hold about 85,000 clones, with around 94% observed a single time. Sequenced sample: T cells isolated from PBMCs. The receptors stem from a human donor in good health. Both conserved end residues are part of each CDR3. Fields, in order: D gene, J gene, V gene, clone size, CDR3 protein, CDR3 DNA. The D gene is left open where the match is weak. The size field is filled for only some rows; it gives once, few, many or a size class.

D: TRBD1
J: TRBJ2-1
V: TRBV2
size: -
CDR3: CASPRTGVGNEQFF
DNA: TGTGCCAGTCCTCGGACAGGGGTGGGGAATGAGCAGTTCTTC

D: -
J: TRBJ2-1
V: TRBV7-9
size: -
CDR3: CASGEMRGEQFF
DNA: TGTGCCAGCGGAGAAATGCGGGGTGAGCAGTTCTTC

D: -
J: TRBJ2-7
V: TRBV7-9
size: -
CDR3: CASSPTSYEQYF
DNA: TGTGCCAGCAGCCCGACTAGCTACGAGCAGTACTTC

D: -
J: TRBJ2-7
V: TRBV18
size: once
CDR3: CASSPPYASGGPYEQYF
DNA: TGTGCCAGCTCACCACCGTATGCTTCGGGGGGCCCCTACGAGCAGTACTTC

D: TRBD1
J: TRBJ1-2
V: TRBV6-4
size: -
CDR3: CASSATGQGEGYTF
DNA: TGTGCCAGCAGTGCCACGGGACAGGGAGAAGGCTACACCTTC

D: -
J: TRBJ1-4
V: TRBV4-1
size: -
CDR3: CASATGAGANEKLFF
DNA: TGCGCCAGCGCCACCGGAGCGGGGGCCAATGAAAAACTGTTTTTT

D: -
J: TRBJ2-7
V: TRBV28
size: once
CDR3: CASSGRGPTYEQYF
DNA: TGTGCCAGCAGTGGAAGAGGTCCCACCTACGAGCAGTACTTC

D: TRBD2
J: TRBJ2-1
V: TRBV10-2
size: -
CDR3: CASNRASGNHEQFF
DNA: TGCGCCAGCAATAGGGCTAGCGGGAACCATGAGCAGTTCTTC

D: -
J: TRBJ1-6
V: TRBV19
size: once
CDR3: CASMRTPLFNSPLHF
DNA: TGTGCCAGTATGAGGACTCCTCTATTTAATTCACCCCTCCACTTT

D: -
J: TRBJ1-6
V: TRBV4-1
size: -
CDR3: CASSQEARMSSYNSPLHF
DNA: TGCGCCAGCAGCCAAGAAGCCAGGATGAGCTCCTATAATTCACCCCTCCACTTT

D: TRBD1
J: TRBJ2-5
V: TRBV10-2
size: -
CDR3: CASRAGTGGTETQYF
DNA: TGCGCCAGCAGGGCCGGGACAGGGGGCACGGAGACCCAGTACTTC

D: -
J: TRBJ1-4
V: TRBV5-1
size: -
CDR3: CASSLGQLSELFF
DNA: TGCGCCAGCAGCTTGGGACAGTTATCAGAACTGTTTTTT

D: TRBD1
J: TRBJ1-1
V: TRBV9
size: -
CDR3: CASSVRGQGNTEAFF
DNA: TGTGCCAGCAGCGTACGGGGACAGGGCAACACTGAAGCTTTCTTT

D: -
J: TRBJ1-1
V: TRBV15
size: -
CDR3: CATSRDRTGYITEAFF
DNA: TGTGCCACCAGCAGAGACCGTACAGGGTATATCACTGAAGCTTTCTTT

D: -
J: TRBJ2-1
V: TRBV6-1
size: once
CDR3: CASRLGRGEQFF
DNA: TGTGCCAGCCGTCTGGGCCGGGGTGAGCAGTTCTTC

D: TRBD2
J: TRBJ2-1
V: TRBV9
size: -
CDR3: CASSARLAGGPGAYNEQFF
DNA: TGTGCCAGCAGCGCCCGACTAGCGGGGGGGCCTGGGGCCTACAATGAGCAGTTCTTC

D: -
J: TRBJ2-5
V: TRBV25-1
size: -
CDR3: CASRRGFAQETQYF
DNA: TGTGCCAGCAGGAGGGGGTTTGCGCAAGAGACCCAGTACTTC

D: TRBD1
J: TRBJ1-2
V: TRBV7-9
size: -
CDR3: CASSLKGQGHYGYTF
DNA: TGTGCCAGCAGCTTAAAGGGACAGGGCCACTATGGCTACACCTTC

D: -
J: TRBJ2-7
V: TRBV9
size: -
CDR3: CASSVGGANYEQYF
DNA: TGTGCCAGCAGCGTAGGCGGGGCGAACTACGAGCAGTACTTC

D: TRBD1
J: TRBJ1-2
V: TRBV5-4
size: -
CDR3: CASSPGTGGGFGGYTF
DNA: TGTGCCAGCAGCCCCGGGACAGGGGGCGGTTTCGGTGGCTACACCTTC

D: TRBD2
J: TRBJ2-3
V: TRBV9
size: -
CDR3: CASSVDPSGRTDTQYF
DNA: TGTGCCAGCAGCGTAGATCCTAGCGGGAGAACAGATACGCAGTATTTT

D: TRBD2
J: TRBJ2-1
V: TRBV5-1
size: -
CDR3: CASSLATSGGREQFF
DNA: TGCGCCAGCAGCTTGGCTACTAGCGGGGGACGTGAGCAGTTCTTC

D: TRBD1
J: TRBJ2-3
V: TRBV2
size: -
CDR3: CASSSVTGADTQYF
DNA: TGTGCCAGCAGCTCCGTGACAGGGGCAGATACGCAGTATTTT

D: -
J: TRBJ1-3
V: TRBV4-1
size: -
CDR3: CASSQVFVPRGGNTIYF
DNA: TGCGCCAGCAGCCAAGTCTTTGTACCCAGGGGTGGAAACACCATATATTTT

D: -
J: TRBJ1-6
V: TRBV4-1
size: -
CDR3: CASSHPTQSSYNSPLHF
DNA: TGCGCCAGCAGCCACCCGACACAGAGCTCCTATAATTCACCCCTCCACTTT

D: TRBD1
J: TRBJ2-1
V: TRBV5-1
size: -
CDR3: CASSLGRDRVQFF
DNA: TGCGCCAGCAGCTTGGGTCGGGACAGGGTACAGTTCTTC

D: TRBD1
J: TRBJ2-3
V: TRBV6-5
size: -
CDR3: CASSYRTGSSDTQYF
DNA: TGTGCCAGCAGTTACAGGACAGGGAGTTCAGATACGCAGTATTTT

D: -
J: TRBJ1-1
V: TRBV19
size: -
CDR3: CASSIHGRANTEAFF
DNA: TGTGCCAGTAGTATTCATGGCAGGGCGAACACTGAAGCTTTCTTT

D: TRBD2
J: TRBJ2-7
V: TRBV7-6
size: -
CDR3: CASSSTGTSGYYEQYF
DNA: TGTGCCAGCAGCTCCACCGGGACTAGCGGCTACTACGAGCAGTACTTC

D: TRBD1
J: TRBJ1-5
V: TRBV28
size: -
CDR3: CASRKGAQPQHF
DNA: TGTGCCAGCAGAAAGGGGGCTCAGCCCCAGCATTTT

D: TRBD2
J: TRBJ2-1
V: TRBV5-1
size: -
CDR3: CASSALAGGGYNEQFF
DNA: TGCGCCAGCAGCGCACTAGCGGGAGGGGGGTACAATGAGCAGTTCTTC

D: -
J: TRBJ1-5
V: TRBV6-6
size: -
CDR3: CASSAGLQNQPQHF
DNA: TGTGCCAGCAGCGCGGGACTACAAAATCAGCCCCAGCATTTT

D: -
J: TRBJ1-2
V: TRBV10-1
size: -
CDR3: CASSLQESYGYTF
DNA: TGCGCCAGCAGCTTACAGGAGTCCTATGGCTACACCTTC

D: TRBD1
J: TRBJ2-5
V: TRBV4-1
size: -
CDR3: CASSHITGEETQYF
DNA: TGCGCCAGCAGCCACATAACAGGGGAGGAGACCCAGTACTTC

D: -
J: TRBJ1-1
V: TRBV29-1
size: few
CDR3: CSVEVRQANTEAFF
DNA: TGCAGCGTTGAAGTACGACAGGCGAACACTGAAGCTTTCTTT

D: -
J: TRBJ1-5
V: TRBV5-1
size: -
CDR3: CASSPGLGDSNQPQHF
DNA: TGCGCCAGCAGCCCAGGATTAGGGGATAGCAATCAGCCCCAGCATTTT

D: TRBD1
J: TRBJ2-7
V: TRBV5-1
size: -
CDR3: CASSLAGTGPYEQYF
DNA: TGCGCCAGCAGCTTGGCCGGGACAGGGCCCTACGAGCAGTACTTC

D: TRBD2
J: TRBJ2-5
V: TRBV11-2
size: -
CDR3: CASSLGDGAGRETQYF
DNA: TGTGCCAGCAGCCTAGGGGATGGGGCCGGGAGGGAGACCCAGTACTTC

D: -
J: TRBJ2-6
V: TRBV29-1
size: -
CDR3: CSVRNSGANVLTF
DNA: TGCAGCGTCAGAAACTCTGGGGCCAACGTCCTGACTTTC

D: -
J: TRBJ2-7
V: TRBV29-1
size: -
CDR3: CSAARDTTYEQYF
DNA: TGCAGCGCTGCCCGGGACACCACCTACGAGCAGTACTTC

D: -
J: TRBJ1-6
V: TRBV18
size: -
CDR3: CASSPLKDSGNSPLHF
DNA: TGTGCCAGCTCACCACTCAAGGACTCGGGCAATTCACCCCTCCACTTT

D: TRBD1
J: TRBJ1-4
V: TRBV7-9
size: -
CDR3: CASSSRDRGFVTNEKLFF
DNA: TGTGCCAGCAGCTCCCGGGACAGAGGCTTTGTTACTAATGAAAAACTGTTTTTT

D: TRBD2
J: TRBJ2-3
V: TRBV27
size: -
CDR3: CASSFETSFLGTDTQYF
DNA: TGTGCCAGCAGTTTCGAGACTAGCTTCTTGGGCACAGATACGCAGTATTTT

D: -
J: TRBJ1-3
V: TRBV6-1
size: -
CDR3: CASRVSESSGNTIYF
DNA: TGTGCCAGCCGAGTGAGCGAGAGCTCTGGAAACACCATATATTTT

D: -
J: TRBJ2-3
V: TRBV2
size: -
CDR3: CAGGTGQATDTQYF
DNA: TGTGCCGGGGGGACTGGACAGGCCACAGATACGCAGTATTTT

D: TRBD1
J: TRBJ1-4
V: TRBV28
size: -
CDR3: CASSFDRDEKLFF
DNA: TGTGCCAGCAGTTTTGACAGGGATGAAAAACTGTTTTTT

D: -
J: TRBJ1-2
V: TRBV14
size: once
CDR3: CASSQGLNYGYTF
DNA: TGTGCCAGCAGCCAGGGGCTCAACTATGGCTACACCTTC

D: -
J: TRBJ1-1
V: TRBV19
size: -
CDR3: CASSIAGATEAFF
DNA: TGTGCCAGTAGTATCGCGGGGGCGACTGAAGCTTTCTTT

D: -
J: TRBJ1-3
V: TRBV4-1
size: -
CDR3: CASSPFRPRGERNTIYF
DNA: TGCGCCAGCAGCCCCTTCCGACCCAGAGGAGAAAGAAACACCATATATTTT

D: -
J: TRBJ2-7
V: TRBV9
size: few
CDR3: CASSASPSYEQYF
DNA: TGTGCCAGCAGCGCCTCCCCGTCCTACGAGCAGTACTTC

D: TRBD2
J: TRBJ2-3
V: TRBV7-8
size: -
CDR3: CASSQPLAGYTDTQYF
DNA: TGTGCCAGCAGCCAGCCCTTAGCGGGGTACACAGATACGCAGTATTTT